A selection of T cell receptor beta chains follows, all from one sample in a study of blood T cell repertoires in COVID-19. Repertoires were generated with immunoSEQ multiplex PCR, while TCRdb's copy carries only in-frame clones and drops some. The profile shows 120,000 or so clones, more than 65% of them singletons. The sample was peripheral blood. The receptors here all came from a woman of 80 years or more with acute or convalescent COVID-19. Both conserved end residues are part of each CDR3. D genes are given only for firm matches. Some rows have no size entry. The others give once, few or many, or a class for an expanded clone.

V gene	D gene	clone size	J gene	CDR3 DNA	CDR3 protein
TRBV7-8	TRBD2	-	TRBJ2-5	TGTGCCAGCAGCTTTGGGCTAGCGGGACGAGAGACCCAGTACTTC	CASSFGLAGRETQYF
TRBV7-2	-	-	TRBJ1-5	TGTGCCAGCAGCACCAACAGGGAGCCCCAGCATTTT	CASSTNREPQHF
TRBV4-1	-	once	TRBJ2-2	TGCGCCAGCAGCCCGGGGACACTCGGGACCGGGGAGCTGTTTTTT	CASSPGTLGTGELFF
TRBV3-1/TRBV3-2	-	once	TRBJ1-2	TGTGCCAGCAGCCAAGAGTTCGCAGTCTACTATGGCTACACCTTC	CASSQEFAVYYGYTF
TRBV18	-	-	TRBJ1-1	TGTGCCAGCTCACCCGGACAGACAGGGAACACTGAAGCTTTCTTT	CASSPGQTGNTEAFF
TRBV2	TRBD1	-	TRBJ2-1	TGTGCCAGCAGTAGGACAGGGGGAACCTACAATGAGCAGTTCTTC	CASSRTGGTYNEQFF
TRBV3-1/TRBV3-2	-	-	TRBJ1-4	TGTGCCAGCAGCCAAGCCGGGACAACCGAACCCACTAATGAAAAACTGTTTTTT	CASSQAGTTEPTNEKLFF
TRBV4-1	TRBD1	-	TRBJ2-1	TGCGCCAGCAGCCTCCTAGGGGGCGCTTTGGATGAGCAGTTCTTC	CASSLLGGALDEQFF
TRBV23-1	-	once	TRBJ2-7	TGCGCCAGCAGTCAATCTATACAGGGAAACGAGCAGTACTTC	CASSQSIQGNEQYF
TRBV9	-	-	TRBJ1-3	TGTGCCAGCAGCGTAGGTATAGGGAGCCGCTCTGGAAACACCATATATTTT	CASSVGIGSRSGNTIYF
TRBV5-1	TRBD2	-	TRBJ2-5	TGCGCCAGCAGCCCCGTAGGGACTAGCGGGGACAAGGTGACCCAGTACTTC	CASSPVGTSGDKVTQYF
TRBV5-1	TRBD2	-	TRBJ2-5	TGCGCCAGCAGCGGCTCGGGACTAGCACAAGAGACCCAGTACTTC	CASSGSGLAQETQYF
TRBV3-1/TRBV3-2	TRBD2	once	TRBJ2-7	TGTGCCAGCAGCCAAGCGCCCCTAGCGGGGGGAAACGAGCAGTACTTC	CASSQAPLAGGNEQYF
TRBV3-1/TRBV3-2	-	-	TRBJ2-2	TGTGCCAGCAGCCAGCGGGAAGGGACCGGGGAGCTGTTTTTT	CASSQREGTGELFF
TRBV7-9	TRBD2	-	TRBJ2-5	TGTGCCAGCAGCCCCTGGGGGGGGACAGAGACCCAGTACTTC	CASSPWGGTETQYF
TRBV10-3	-	-	TRBJ2-7	TGTGCCATCAGTGAGTTCATTTCCTACGAGCAGTACTTC	CAISEFISYEQYF
TRBV5-6	-	-	TRBJ1-2	TGTGCCAGCAGCTTGGCCCTGGACACATCATATGGCTACACCTTC	CASSLALDTSYGYTF
TRBV2	-	-	TRBJ2-7	TGTGCCAGCAGAAGGACCCTGGAGGAGTACTTC	CASRRTLEEYF
TRBV5-1	-	once	TRBJ1-4	TGCGCCAGCAGACAGGAGGGTGAAAAACTGTTTTTT	CASRQEGEKLFF
TRBV5-4	TRBD1	-	TRBJ2-1	TGTGCCAGCAGCTACCGCCTCACAGGGGGTGAGCAGTTCTTC	CASSYRLTGGEQFF
TRBV3-1/TRBV3-2	TRBD1	-	TRBJ1-6	TGTGCCAGCAGCCAGACCGGGACAGATTCACCCCTCCACTTT	CASSQTGTDSPLHF
TRBV29-1	TRBD1	few	TRBJ1-1	TGCAGCGTCTTCTACAGGGGCAGAGCTGAAGCTTTCTTT	CSVFYRGRAEAFF
TRBV5-6	-	-	TRBJ1-1	TGTGCCAGCAGCTTCAGGGGCGCTTTTGAAGCTTTCTTT	CASSFRGAFEAFF
TRBV3-1/TRBV3-2	TRBD2	-	TRBJ2-1	TGTGCCAGCAGCCAAGGTAGTCTAGCGGGGGTGGTCGATGAGCAGTTCTTC	CASSQGSLAGVVDEQFF
TRBV19	TRBD1	-	TRBJ1-5	TGTGCCAGTAGGCCCTCGGGACAGGGCGGTCAGCCCCAGCATTTT	CASRPSGQGGQPQHF
TRBV11-3	TRBD2	-	TRBJ2-5	TGTGCCAGCAGCACAGGGACTAGCGGGGGGGCGACCCAGTACTTC	CASSTGTSGGATQYF
TRBV5-5	-	-	TRBJ1-6	TGTGCCAGCAGCCTCCCAGGGGCTTTCAATTCACCCCTCCACTTT	CASSLPGAFNSPLHF
TRBV9	TRBD2	-	TRBJ2-1	TGTGCCAGCAGCGTAGCTACGAGTAGCGGGAGTTCCACCTACAATGAGCAGTTCTTC	CASSVATSSGSSTYNEQFF
TRBV25-1	-	-	TRBJ1-1	TGTGCCAGCAGTGGACAGGTACAAGCTTTCTTT	CASSGQVQAFF
TRBV7-9	TRBD2	-	TRBJ2-3	TGTGCCAGCAGCTTTCTAGCGGGAGTTCCGACAGATACGCAGTATTTT	CASSFLAGVPTDTQYF
TRBV28	-	-	TRBJ1-2	TGTGCCAGCAGTCCGACAGGTGCCTGGGGCTACACCTTC	CASSPTGAWGYTF
TRBV6-6	TRBD1	-	TRBJ1-5	TGTGCCAGCACGGGGACAGGGACCAATCAGCCCCAGCATTTT	CASTGTGTNQPQHF
TRBV12-3/TRBV12-4	-	-	TRBJ2-2	TGTGCCAGCAGTTTGTCCGCCGGGGAGCTGTTTTTT	CASSLSAGELFF
TRBV3-1/TRBV3-2	-	-	TRBJ2-7	TGTGCCAGCAGCCAATTCACCTACGAGCAGTACTTC	CASSQFTYEQYF
TRBV27	-	once	TRBJ1-1	TGTGCCAGCAGTTTAACCATCCAGGACGGGAAGGCTTTCTTT	CASSLTIQDGKAFF
TRBV28	TRBD1	-	TRBJ1-1	TGTGCCAGCAGTCTCGGGACAGGGGGGTCCACTGAAGCTTTCTTT	CASSLGTGGSTEAFF
TRBV19	-	-	TRBJ1-3	TGTGCCAGTTCCCAGGGGATGAGAAACACCATATATTTT	CASSQGMRNTIYF
TRBV7-2	-	-	TRBJ2-7	TGTGCCAGCAGCCTCGACAGGTTCCGGGAGCAGTACTTC	CASSLDRFREQYF
TRBV21-1	-	-	TRBJ2-7	TGTGCCAGCAGCAAAGGGGACAGGGAGACCTACGAGCAGTACTTC	CASSKGDRETYEQYF
TRBV5-1	TRBD1	-	TRBJ2-2	TGCGCCAGCAGCACCGGGACAGGGGTAACCGGGGAGCTGTTTTTT	CASSTGTGVTGELFF
TRBV4-2	TRBD2	-	TRBJ2-5	TGTGCCAGCAGCCAAGATATGCGGGGGAGACAAGAGACCCAGTACTTC	CASSQDMRGRQETQYF
TRBV28	-	-	TRBJ1-2	TGTGCCAGCAGTGGAGGGTGGGCGGGCTACACCTTC	CASSGGWAGYTF
TRBV27	TRBD2	-	TRBJ2-7	TGTGCCAGCAGTTTTATCGGTAGCGGGAGAACCTACGAGCAGTACTTC	CASSFIGSGRTYEQYF
TRBV2	-	-	TRBJ2-3	TGTGCCAGCAGTGAATGGCAGGGCCCAGATACGCAGTATTTT	CASSEWQGPDTQYF
TRBV21-1	-	few	TRBJ2-3	TGTGCCAGCGCCCAACTACCGGCGGGTTGGAGGGGGCCCGCAGATACGCAGTATTTT	CASAQLPAGWRGPADTQYF
TRBV4-1	TRBD1	-	TRBJ2-2	TGCGCCAGCAGCCAAGGTCAGGGGGCCGGGGAGCTGTTTTTT	CASSQGQGAGELFF
TRBV6-1	-	once	TRBJ1-4	TGTGCCAGCAGTGATTTTTGGGGGGATGAAAAACTGTTTTTT	CASSDFWGDEKLFF